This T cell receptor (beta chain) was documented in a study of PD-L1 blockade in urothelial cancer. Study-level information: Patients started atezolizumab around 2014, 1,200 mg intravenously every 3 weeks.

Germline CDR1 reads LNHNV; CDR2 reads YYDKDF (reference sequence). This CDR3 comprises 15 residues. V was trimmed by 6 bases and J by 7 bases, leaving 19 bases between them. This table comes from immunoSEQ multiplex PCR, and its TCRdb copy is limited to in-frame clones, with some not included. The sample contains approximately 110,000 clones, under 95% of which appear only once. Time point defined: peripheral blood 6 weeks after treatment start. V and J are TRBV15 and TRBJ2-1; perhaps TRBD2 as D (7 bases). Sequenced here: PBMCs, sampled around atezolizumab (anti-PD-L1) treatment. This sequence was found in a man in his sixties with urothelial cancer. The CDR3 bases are TGTGCCACCAGGGAGGGGGGGGGCCTTAGGAATGAGCAGTTCTTC. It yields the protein CATREGGGLRNEQFF.